The present T cell receptor (beta chain) was sequenced within a study of CD8+CD57+ T cells in acquired aplastic anemia. The length of the CDR3 is 15 residues. Germline assignment: CDR1 MNHNS and CDR2 SASEGT. V was clipped by 6 bases and J by 0 bases; unmatched bases: 5. Genomic DNA, serving as template, underwent TCR beta VDJ and CDR3 profiling. Using its own MiXCR run on the reads, TCRdb lists one record per CDR3 protein. Of around 170,000 distinct CDR3 sequences listed, around half are singletons. This clonotype was recorded at least ten times. This clonotype was obtained from a human donor in good health. The specimen sequenced was sorted CD4+, CD8+, or CD8+CD57+ T cells (not recorded which) from PBMCs. The genes are TRBV6-1 and TRBJ2-7; TRBD2 aligns across 10 bases. The CDR3 DNA follows: TGTGCCAGCAGCGTGGGACTAGCGAGCTCCTACGAGCAGTACTTC. Its protein product is CASSVGLASSYEQYF.